The rows below give T cell receptor beta chains drawn from one sample of a study of T cell clones after liver transplantation. Data came from immunoSEQ multiplex PCR; TCRdb stores just in-frame clones and leaves some out. The profile shows under 85,000 clones, roughly 80% of them singletons. The source was CD4+ T cells from blood, collected 12 months after liver transplant. The receptors stem from a human patient who received a liver transplant. Some of these T cells may belong to the graft donor. Both conserved end residues are part of each CDR3. Fields, in order: clone size, V gene, J gene, D gene, CDR3 protein, CDR3 DNA. A D gene is named only where the DNA matches it firmly. Where a row states a size, it is once, few, many or the class of an expanded clone; other rows omit it.

size: -
V: TRBV6-5
J: TRBJ2-7
D: -
CDR3: CASNLRRGSYEQYF
DNA: TGTGCCAGCAACCTAAGAAGGGGCTCCTACGAGCAGTACTTC

size: -
V: TRBV4-2
J: TRBJ2-1
D: TRBD2
CDR3: CASSQAPGTSKGNEQFF
DNA: TGTGCCAGCAGCCAAGCTCCCGGGACTAGTAAAGGGAATGAGCAGTTCTTC

size: once
V: TRBV5-1
J: TRBJ2-7
D: -
CDR3: CASSLVSGSYYEQYF
DNA: TGCGCCAGCAGCTTGGTGTCAGGATCATACTACGAGCAGTACTTC

size: -
V: TRBV5-1
J: TRBJ2-5
D: TRBD2
CDR3: CASSWTSGEGETQYF
DNA: TGCGCCAGCAGCTGGACTAGCGGAGAGGGAGAGACCCAGTACTTC

size: -
V: TRBV5-1
J: TRBJ2-1
D: -
CDR3: CASRFSNEQFF
DNA: TGCGCCAGTCGTTTCTCAAATGAGCAGTTCTTC

size: -
V: TRBV16
J: TRBJ2-2
D: TRBD1
CDR3: CASSPRGQGRTGELFF
DNA: TGTGCCAGCAGCCCTCGAGGACAGGGTAGGACCGGGGAGCTGTTTTTT

size: few
V: TRBV7-8
J: TRBJ2-7
D: TRBD1
CDR3: CASIPGQSYEQYF
DNA: TGTGCCAGCATTCCGGGACAGTCCTACGAGCAGTACTTC

size: -
V: TRBV12-5
J: TRBJ2-1
D: TRBD2
CDR3: CASGVYIAGAGNEQFF
DNA: TGTGCTAGTGGTGTATATATAGCGGGAGCAGGAAATGAGCAGTTCTTC

size: -
V: TRBV10-3
J: TRBJ1-3
D: -
CDR3: CAISEGVSSGNTIYF
DNA: TGTGCCATCAGTGAGGGGGTCTCCTCTGGAAACACCATATATTTT

size: -
V: TRBV27
J: TRBJ1-3
D: -
CDR3: CASSFAPGTRRF
DNA: -

size: once
V: TRBV5-8
J: TRBJ2-7
D: -
CDR3: CASSRPDSYEQYF
DNA: TGTGCCAGCAGTAGGCCGGACAGCTACGAGCAGTACTTC

size: -
V: TRBV11-3
J: TRBJ2-3
D: -
CDR3: CASSSGTSTADTQYF
DNA: TGTGCCAGCAGCTCTGGGACATCGACCGCAGATACGCAGTATTTT

size: -
V: TRBV4-2
J: TRBJ2-7
D: -
CDR3: CASSHETVPPYEQYF
DNA: TGTGCCAGCAGCCATGAGACTGTACCTCCCTACGAGCAGTACTTC

size: few
V: TRBV11-2
J: TRBJ2-1
D: -
CDR3: CASSFEVYNEQFF
DNA: TGTGCCAGCAGCTTCGAGGTGTACAATGAGCAGTTCTTC

size: -
V: TRBV15
J: TRBJ1-1
D: -
CDR3: CATSRDLTNTEAFF
DNA: TGTGCCACCAGCAGAGATTTAACGAACACTGAAGCTTTCTTT

size: -
V: TRBV5-5
J: TRBJ2-3
D: TRBD1
CDR3: CASSFLQGVGNTDTQYF
DNA: TGTGCCAGCAGCTTCTTACAGGGGGTGGGTAACACAGATACGCAGTATTTT

size: once
V: TRBV6-4
J: TRBJ1-3
D: TRBD1
CDR3: CASRTGTGNGNTIYF
DNA: TGTGCCAGCAGAACCGGGACAGGGAATGGAAACACCATATATTTT

size: -
V: TRBV7-6
J: TRBJ2-7
D: -
CDR3: CASSWGSYYEQYF
DNA: TGTGCCAGCAGCTGGGGGAGTTACTACGAGCAGTACTTC

size: -
V: TRBV29-1
J: TRBJ1-1
D: -
CDR3: CSVGHPNTEAFF
DNA: TGCAGCGTGGGGCACCCGAACACTGAAGCTTTCTTT

size: -
V: TRBV7-8
J: TRBJ2-2
D: -
CDR3: CASSLVRDGELFF
DNA: TGTGCCAGCAGTTTAGTAAGGGACGGGGAGCTGTTTTTT

size: -
V: TRBV19
J: TRBJ2-3
D: TRBD1
CDR3: CASSGQGSGTQYF
DNA: TGTGCCAGTAGTGGACAGGGGTCGGGTACGCAGTATTTT

size: once
V: TRBV13
J: TRBJ2-3
D: -
CDR3: CASSLVGVGTDTQYF
DNA: TGTGCCAGCAGCTTGGTGGGAGTCGGCACAGATACGCAGTATTTT

size: -
V: TRBV6-1
J: TRBJ1-4
D: -
CDR3: CASRGDETNEKLFF
DNA: TGTGCCAGCAGGGGGGATGAGACTAATGAAAAACTGTTTTTT

size: few
V: TRBV6-4
J: TRBJ1-1
D: -
CDR3: CASSLAVNTEAFF
DNA: TGTGCCAGCAGTCTCGCGGTGAACACTGAAGCTTTCTTT

size: -
V: TRBV29-1
J: TRBJ2-3
D: TRBD2
CDR3: CSAAGLAGLTDTQYF
DNA: TGCAGCGCAGCCGGACTAGCGGGACTCACAGATACGCAGTATTTT

size: -
V: TRBV19
J: TRBJ2-2
D: TRBD2
CDR3: CASSPQGPGLAGGYTGELFF
DNA: TGTGCCAGTAGTCCTCAGGGCCCGGGACTAGCGGGAGGGTACACCGGGGAGCTGTTTTTT

size: -
V: TRBV6-5
J: TRBJ2-1
D: TRBD1
CDR3: CASSYPGQMKPFF
DNA: TGTGCCAGCAGTTATCCGGGACAGATGAAGCCGTTCTTC

size: -
V: TRBV10-3
J: TRBJ2-7
D: TRBD1
CDR3: CAISEGDRVHEQYF
DNA: TGTGCCATCAGTGAGGGGGACAGGGTCCACGAGCAGTACTTC

size: -
V: TRBV9
J: TRBJ2-1
D: TRBD2
CDR3: CASSVGLAGGPPQFF
DNA: TGTGCCAGCAGCGTAGGGCTAGCGGGAGGGCCACCCCAGTTCTTC

size: -
V: TRBV2
J: TRBJ1-4
D: TRBD1
CDR3: CASAGQGYPGGEKLFF
DNA: TGTGCCAGCGCTGGACAGGGCTACCCAGGTGGTGAAAAACTGTTTTTT

size: once
V: TRBV28
J: TRBJ1-2
D: TRBD1
CDR3: CASSLGQGAGGYTF
DNA: TGTGCCAGCAGTTTAGGGCAGGGGGCAGGTGGCTACACCTTC

size: few
V: TRBV6-5
J: TRBJ1-1
D: -
CDR3: CASSTLTEAFF
DNA: TGTGCCAGCAGTACCCTGACTGAAGCTTTCTTT

size: -
V: TRBV10-2
J: TRBJ1-2
D: TRBD1
CDR3: CASSRTGGDNGYTF
DNA: TGCGCCAGCAGTAGGACAGGGGGCGACAATGGCTACACCTTC

size: few
V: TRBV18
J: TRBJ2-7
D: -
CDR3: CASSPPTVYEQYF
DNA: TGTGCCAGCTCACCACCGACAGTCTACGAGCAGTACTTC

size: -
V: TRBV2
J: TRBJ2-7
D: TRBD2
CDR3: CASSGRGGRETYEQYF
DNA: TGTGCCAGCAGTGGAAGGGGAGGGCGGGAGACCTACGAGCAGTACTTC

size: -
V: TRBV5-1
J: TRBJ2-3
D: -
CDR3: CASSLGSSTDTQYF
DNA: TGCGCCAGCAGCTTGGGGTCCAGCACAGATACGCAGTATTTT

size: -
V: TRBV2
J: TRBJ2-5
D: TRBD2
CDR3: CASSVIGGVGETQYF
DNA: TGTGCCAGCAGTGTTATTGGGGGGGTTGGGGAGACCCAGTACTTC